Shown below are 7 T cell receptor beta chains from a single sample sequenced in a study of PD-1 blockade in classical Hodgkin lymphoma (dated by TCRdb to about 2020). Library generation was performed with the immunoSEQ multiplex PCR assay. Sourced from immuneACCESS, this table was stored by TCRdb with only in-frame sequences that have V and J called. A share of the clones is absent; for the studies checked, an unresolved V gene accounts for under half, and the remainder has no known explanation. For this sample the table gives 25,000 to 30,000 clones, of which roughly 70% were detected only once. The ten largest clones add up to 15% of the sample. Per the publication, the time point label means: cycle 2 day 1 (C2D1) of nivolumab. All trial patients had relapsed after autologous stem cell transplantation, with cohorts A, B and C differing in prior brentuximab vedotin exposure. Material: peripheral blood mononuclear cells (PBMCs), obtained before the second cycle of nivolumab. Receptors originate from a human donor with classical Hodgkin lymphoma.

This clone was counted between two and nine times. This chain connects TRBV2 to TRBJ1-5; D gene uncertain. Germline CDR1 reads SNHLY; CDR2 reads FYNNEI. CDR3 length: 14 amino acids. Trimming removed 5 bases from V and 9 bases from J, with 17 bases in between. The CDR3 reads CASSPGSELGPQHF. The CDR3 coding sequence is TGTGCCAGCAGTCCCGGGTCCGAATTGGGGCCCCAGCATTTT.

This clone was seen a single time. Other DNA sequences in this sample translate to the same CDR3. The rearrangement uses TRBV5-1 and TRBJ1-1; TRBD1 matches at 7 bases. Looked up from germline, CDR1 is SGHRS and CDR2 is YFSETQ. V gave up 2 bases and J gave up 3 bases; unmatched junction bases: 4. The CDR3 is 14 residues long. The CDR3 DNA reads as TGCGCCAGCAGCTTACAGGGGTCTGACACTGAAGCTTTCTTT. It specifies CASSLQGSDTEAFF.

With respect to this clone: The DNA is omitted, as the CDR3 cannot be located on it reliably, and the CDR3 follows TCRdb's listing. V is TRBV5-1 and J is TRBJ1-1. Germline CDR1 reads SGHRS; CDR2 reads YFSETQ. The CDR3 contains 11 residues when both ends are counted. CDR3 amino acids: CASSFGYGTFF.

This clone was found a few times. The gene calls are TRBV27 and TRBJ2-1, with a tentative D call TRBD1 (5 bases). V was trimmed by 3 bases and J by 3 bases, leaving 18 bases between them. There are 17 residues in the CDR3. Germline CDR1 reads MNHEY; CDR2 reads SMNVEV (reference sequence). For the CDR3, the DNA is TGTGCCAGCAGTTTTATCTATAGGGGAACAGGCTACAATGAGCAGTTCTTC. Residues: CASSFIYRGTGYNEQFF.

V is TRBV5-1 and J is TRBJ2-7, with 9 nucleotides matching TRBD1. Germline lookup yields CDR1 SGHRS and CDR2 YFSETQ. V lost 4 bases, J lost 5 bases, and 13 bases stayed unmatched. The CDR3 spans 16 residues. The CDR3 here is CASSRFAGTGFDEQYF. The CDR3 DNA sequence: TGCGCCAGCAGCAGATTCGCCGGGACAGGGTTCGACGAGCAGTACTTC.

The chain has TRBV6-6 and TRBJ1-1; a weak D match, TRBD1 (6 bases). The V gene's germline CDR1 is MNHNY and CDR2 SVGAGI (reference sequence). This CDR3 contains 14 residues. Trimming removed 0 bases at V and 5 bases at J, with 10 bases between. In nucleotides, the CDR3 is TGTGCCAGCAGTTACTCTAATAGGGGGACTGAAGCTTTCTTT. Residues: CASSYSNRGTEAFF.

The gene calls are TRBV6-5 and TRBJ2-7; 10 positions match TRBD1. The junction had 4 bases not matched to a gene; V was cut back by 2 bases and J by 6 bases. Germline CDR1 reads MNHEY; CDR2 reads SVGAGI. CDR3 length: 14 amino acids. The CDR3 bases are TGTGCCAGCAGTTACCCCGGGACAGGGGCCGAGCAGTACTTC. Translation gives CASSYPGTGAEQYF.